This TCR beta chain is drawn from a study of blood T cell repertoires in COVID-19. Study-level background: The United States, Italy and Spain supplied acute and convalescent COVID-19 samples. PBMCs, B-cell-depleted T cells, or T cells provided the cDNA or gDNA that made up the material.

CDR1 and CDR2 from the germline V gene are MGHRA and YSYEKL. Trimming removed 3 bases from V and 5 bases from J; junction bases left unmatched: 13. The CDR3 loop spans 17 amino acids. Source study methods: Amplifying reference gene primers gave estimates of nucleated cell counts. Clones were sequenced by immunoSEQ multiplex PCR, and TCRdb holds only the in-frame ones, with some missing. V and J calls and clone size are as listed in that table; D and trimming were resolved from the DNA. This table holds 130,000 to 150,000 clones, about four fifths found once. Sequenced material: peripheral blood. This TCR was sampled from a man in his 70s who had recovered from COVID-19. The rearrangement joins TRBV4-1 to TRBJ2-3; 8 bases align to TRBD1. CDR3 DNA: TGCGCCAGCAGCCAGGATCAGGGCAGGGGGCGCAGAGATACGCAGTATTTT. Its protein is CASSQDQGRGRRDTQYF.